The 12 T cell receptor beta chains below all came from one sample that was sequenced in a study of cytomegalovirus exposure and HLA in healthy donors. The primer mix had 60 Vbeta and 13 Jbeta primers. Repertoires were generated with immunoSEQ multiplex PCR, while TCRdb's copy carries only in-frame clones and drops some. This sample has approximately 190,000 clones, with about 84% found just once. Sequenced sample: PBMCs. The receptors shown here come from a woman aged 30 to 39 in good health and CMV-seropositive.

This CDR3 is CASSGVKRGKGYGYTF. CDR3 sequence (DNA): TGCGCCAGCAGCGGAGTCAAGAGGGGGAAGGGCTATGGCTACACCTTC. The chain joins TRBV5-1 to TRBJ1-2; D is possibly TRBD1 (6 bases). The ends were cut back, 4 bases at V and 4 bases at J, with 20 bases in the middle. The CDR3 spans 16 residues. Germline-derived CDR1 and CDR2 are SGHRS and YFSETQ.

Regarding this clone: The junction shows a germline mismatch at one end, possibly a read error. The V gene is TRBV11-2, the J gene TRBJ1-4, with 7 bases matching TRBD1. Germline V gene lookup returns CDR1 SGHAT and CDR2 FQNNGV. The CDR3 consists of 13 residues. CDR3 DNA sequence: TGTGCCAGCAGCCACTGGGACAGCATTCCTGGGTCTTTT. Translating it yields CASSHWDSIPGSF.

The chain recombines TRBV7-8 with TRBJ2-3; 10 nucleotides line up with TRBD2. Germline CDR1 reads SGHVS; CDR2 reads FQNEAQ. V dropped 1 base and J dropped 3; count of bases not matched to a gene: 4. The CDR3 covers 16 residues. The CDR3 DNA reads TGTGCCAGCAGCTTAGGGGGACTAGCGAGAACAGATACGCAGTATTTT. It is translated as CASSLGGLARTDTQYF.

The V call is TRBV5-1, the J call TRBJ2-5; 7 bases match TRBD1. Judging by the DNA end, TRBJ2-7 fits better; the J call may be wrong. Germline CDR1 reads SGHRS; CDR2 reads YFSETQ. This CDR3 comprises 15 residues. The DNA of the CDR3 is TGCGCCAGCAGCCCCATCGGGGACAGCTCCTACGAGCAGTACTTC. This sequence encodes CASSPIGDSSYEQYF.

The rearrangement joins TRBV28 to TRBJ2-7; weak D call: TRBD1 (5 bases). V was shortened by 5 bases and J by 3 bases, with 20 bases between the two germline ends. CDR1 MDHEN and CDR2 SYDVKM come from the germline V gene. The CDR3 sequence is 16 residues long. The CDR3, as DNA: TGTGCCAGCAGTCCCCAAGGGCAGGGCGCAATCTACGAGCAGTACTTC. Translating gives CASSPQGQGAIYEQYF.

The chain has TRBV29-1 and TRBJ2-2; 9 nucleotides match TRBD2. The germline gives CDR1 SQVTM, CDR2 ANQGSEA. The CDR3 covers 15 residues. V lost 2 bases and J lost 1; bases outside the gene matches: 2. The CDR3 protein is CSVELAGMNTGELFF. The CDR3 DNA is TGCAGCGTTGAACTAGCGGGAATGAACACCGGGGAGCTGTTTTTT.

This clone was observed a few times. This sequence joins TRBV5-1 and TRBJ1-1; D perhaps matches TRBD1 (6 bases). This CDR3 comprises 15 residues. The V gene's germline CDR1 is SGHRS and CDR2 YFSETQ. V lost 0 bases and J lost 5, with 14 bases in between. CDR3 coding DNA: TGCGCCAGCAGCTTGGAACAGGGTCAAAGGACTGAAGCTTTCTTT. Residues: CASSLEQGQRTEAFF.

The V and J genes are TRBV4-1 and TRBJ2-5, with D perhaps matching TRBD1 (5 bases). Germline CDR1 and CDR2: MGHRA and YSYEKL. Deletions cut 1 base from V and 7 bases from J, with 13 bases between. This CDR3 has 14 amino acids. The CDR3 region is CASSQVQDTGTQYF. CDR3 DNA sequence: TGCGCCAGCAGCCAAGTTCAGGACACGGGGACCCAGTACTTC.

The V call is TRBV2, the J call TRBJ2-2; 7 nucleotides agree with TRBD1. This CDR3 comprises 14 residues. The germline gives CDR1 SNHLY, CDR2 FYNNEI. The trim removed 3 bases at V and 3 bases at J, leaving 1 base unmatched. The CDR3 DNA follows: TGTGCCAGCAGTGAGGGACAGTACACCGGGGAGCTGTTTTTT. This translates into CASSEGQYTGELFF.

This rearrangement joins TRBV6-5 to TRBJ1-2, with D possibly TRBD1 on 6 matching bases. Trimming removed 6 bases from V and 5 bases from J, with 10 bases in between. The CDR3 runs 12 residues. Germline V gives CDR1 MNHEY, CDR2 SVGAGI. The CDR3 here is CASSGQPYGYTF. CDR3 coding DNA: TGTGCCAGCAGCGGACAGCCGTATGGCTACACCTTC.

This clone showed up just once. The chain uses TRBV28 and TRBJ1-2; 8 nucleotides line up with TRBD1. The germline V gene has CDR1 MDHEN and CDR2 SYDVKM. The junction had 5 bases not matched to a gene; V was cut back by 2 bases and J by 6 bases. This CDR3 is 14 amino acids long. The CDR3: CASSLVDRGNGYTF. The CDR3, as DNA: TGTGCCAGCAGTTTAGTAGACAGGGGAAATGGCTACACCTTC.

The chain combines TRBV20-1 with TRBJ1-1; 7 bases line up with TRBD1. J gave up 7 bases and V 4 bases, and 3 bases lay outside the gene matches. CDR3 length: 11 amino acids. Germline lookup yields CDR1 DFQATT and CDR2 SNEGSKA (reference sequence). CDR3: CSANRGYEAFF. The CDR3 region has the DNA TGCAGTGCTAACAGGGGCTATGAAGCTTTCTTT.